The clone carrying this T cell receptor (beta chain) appeared many times. As yet, its antigen is unknown. The investigators amplified TCR beta CDR3 regions from RNA transcripts. RT-PCR in the first round (using the HTBI primer set) targeted the TCR CDR3. TCRdb re-analysed the multiplex PCR reads in MiXCR, keeping a single row per CDR3 protein. The sample shows 350,000 to 400,000 distinct CDR3 sequences, roughly 18% of them seen only once. This record belongs to a study of T cells in Graves' hyperthyroidism and ophthalmopathy. Findings of the study overall: Patients with ophthalmopathy were separated from those with stable hyperthyroidism by a 13 V-J model.

CDR3 length: 13 residues. Looked up from germline, CDR1 is DFQATT and CDR2 is SNEGSKA (reference sequence). V gave up 0 bases and J gave up 7 bases, with 12 bases separating them. The chain uses TRBV20-1 and TRBJ1-2, with D uncertain. The sequenced sample was blood. This TCR was sampled from a man between 18 and 35 years old with Graves' ophthalmopathy. CDR3 amino acids: CSARDDIGGGYTF. The CDR3 DNA reads TGCAGTGCTAGAGATGACATTGGAGGTGGCTACACCTTC.